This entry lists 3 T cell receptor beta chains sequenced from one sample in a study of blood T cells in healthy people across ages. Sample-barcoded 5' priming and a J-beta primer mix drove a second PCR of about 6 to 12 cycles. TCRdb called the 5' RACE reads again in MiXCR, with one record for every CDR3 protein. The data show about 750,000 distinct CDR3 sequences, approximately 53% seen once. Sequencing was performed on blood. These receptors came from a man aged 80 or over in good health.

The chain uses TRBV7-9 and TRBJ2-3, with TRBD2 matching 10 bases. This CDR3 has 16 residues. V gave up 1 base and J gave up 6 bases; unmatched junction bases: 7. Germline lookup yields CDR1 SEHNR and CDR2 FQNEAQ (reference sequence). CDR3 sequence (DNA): TGTGCCAGCAGCTTAGGACTAGCGGGTTTGGCGGATACGCAGTATTTT. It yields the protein CASSLGLAGLADTQYF. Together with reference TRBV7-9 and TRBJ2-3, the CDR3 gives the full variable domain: DTGVSQNPRHKITKRGQNVTFRCDPISEHNRLYWYRQTLGQGPEFLTYFQNEAQLEKSRLLSDRFSAERPKGSFSTLEIQRTEQGDSAMYLCASSLGLAGLADTQYFGPGTRLTVL.

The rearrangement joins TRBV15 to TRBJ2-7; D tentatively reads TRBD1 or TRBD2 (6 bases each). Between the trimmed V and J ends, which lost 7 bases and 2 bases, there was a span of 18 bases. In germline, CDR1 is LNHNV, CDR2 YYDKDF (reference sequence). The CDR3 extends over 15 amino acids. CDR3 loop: CATTIWGAPPYEQYF. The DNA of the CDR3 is TGTGCCACCACCATATGGGGGGCTCCCCCCTACGAGCAGTACTTC.

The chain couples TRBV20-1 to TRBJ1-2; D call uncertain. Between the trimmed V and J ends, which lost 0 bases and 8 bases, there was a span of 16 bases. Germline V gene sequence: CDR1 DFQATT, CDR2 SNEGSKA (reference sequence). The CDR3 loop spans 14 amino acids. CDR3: CSAREGVSSRGYTF. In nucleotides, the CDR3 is TGCAGTGCTAGAGAAGGCGTCAGCTCTAGAGGCTACACCTTC.